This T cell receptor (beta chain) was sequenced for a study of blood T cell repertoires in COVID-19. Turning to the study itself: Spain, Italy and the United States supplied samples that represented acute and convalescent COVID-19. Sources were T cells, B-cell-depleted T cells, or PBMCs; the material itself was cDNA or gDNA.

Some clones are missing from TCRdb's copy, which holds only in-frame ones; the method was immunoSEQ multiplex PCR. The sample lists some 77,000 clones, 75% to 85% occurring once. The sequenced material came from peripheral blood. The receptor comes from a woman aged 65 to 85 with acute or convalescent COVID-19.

As DNA, the CDR3 is TGTGCCAGCAGCCCCCGGACTAGCGGCGGCGGGGAGCTGTTTTTT. Its translation is CASSPRTSGGGELFF. The chain links TRBV7-2 to TRBJ2-2, with 10 bases that match TRBD2. The CDR3 sequence is 15 residues long. V was pared by 5 bases and J by 7 bases, with 7 bases of the junction left unmatched. The germline gives CDR1 SGHTA, CDR2 FQGNSA. Full variable domain (outside the CDR3, taken from reference TRBV7-2 and TRBJ2-2): GAGVSQSPSNKVTEKGKDVELRCDPISGHTALYWYRQSLGQGLEFLIYFQGNSAPDKSGLPSDRFSAERTGGSVSTLTIQRTQQEDSAVYLCASSPRTSGGGELFFGEGSRLTVL.